Below are 17 T cell receptor beta chains sequenced from a single sample in a study of response to subunit inactivated influenza vaccine (dated by TCRdb to 2016 to 2019). Preparation of the library involved RT-PCR. This sample was sequenced with an Illumina HiSeq 2500. TCRdb handled the public reads itself, with Q25 trimming in fastp and clone calling in MiXCR, and kept productive beta chains. When rows share a CDR3 protein, they turn into one entry using the most common DNA and genes. Recorded for this sample are approximately 480,000 distinct CDR3 sequences; 9.5% to 12% of them occurred a single time. The ten largest clones add up to 10% to 15% of the sample. The time point label of this sample denotes: more than 35 days after influenza vaccine administration. The starting material was PBMCs from blood, obtained more than 35 days after vaccination. The receptors here all came from a man aged 50-59 years who received an inactivated influenza vaccine. Donor details come from another sample of the same person, matched by shared clones.

This clonotype came up a few times. This chain connects TRBV11-2 to TRBJ2-2; TRBD2 matches at 9 bases. V shed 0 bases and J 5 bases; nucleotides not matched to a gene: 10. Germline V gene sequence: CDR1 SGHAT, CDR2 FQNNGV. The CDR3 sequence is 18 residues long. CDR3 coding DNA: TGTGCCAGCAGCTTAGAGCGGGGGGGCTATGGTTGGACCGGGGAGCTGTTTTTT. This codes for CASSLERGGYGWTGELFF.

This clonotype has only a few counts. The genes are TRBV11-2 and TRBJ2-5; weak D call: TRBD2 (5 bases). Trimming took 4 bases from V and 2 from J, leaving 11 bases between them. Germline lookup yields CDR1 SGHAT and CDR2 FQNNGV. This CDR3 spans 14 amino acids. The CDR3 DNA follows: TGTGCCAGCAGCTCTAGCCTAGGGCAAGAGACCCAGTACTTC. Residues: CASSSSLGQETQYF.

In this sample, this clonotype turned up a few times. The genes are TRBV5-1 and TRBJ2-7, with D possibly TRBD1 on 5 matching bases. This CDR3 comprises 13 residues. V was shortened by 1 base and J by 1 base, with 6 bases between the two germline ends. The germline V gene has CDR1 SGHRS and CDR2 YFSETQ. The chain's CDR3 is CASSLRQSYEQYF. CDR3 sequence (DNA): TGCGCCAGCAGCTTGAGACAGTCCTACGAGCAGTACTTC.

In this sample, this clonotype turned up a few times. The chain carries TRBV20-1 and TRBJ1-2; D is unclear. Trimming removed 0 bases from V and 8 bases from J, with 16 bases in between. There are 14 residues in the CDR3. Germline V gives CDR1 DFQATT, CDR2 SNEGSKA (reference sequence). CDR3 sequence: CSAREGSTTVGYTF. CDR3 nucleotide sequence: TGCAGTGCTAGAGAGGGTTCCACGACCGTCGGCTACACCTTC.

This clonotype was seen a handful of times. The chain links TRBV12-3 or TRBV12-4 to TRBJ1-6; D not certain. V was clipped by 6 bases and J by 7 bases, with 13 bases between them. The CDR3 extends over 14 amino acids. The CDR3 loop reads CASSPGLLNSPLHF. The CDR3 DNA follows: TGTGCCAGCAGCCCGGGTCTTCTGAATTCACCCCTCCACTTT.

This chain connects TRBV5-1 to TRBJ2-1; D call uncertain. The CDR3 runs 14 residues. Germline V lookup: CDR1 SGHRS, CDR2 YFSETQ. V was cut by 0 bases and J by 7 bases, with 11 bases left in between. CDR3 in amino acids: CASSLEPGPNEQFF. In nucleotides, the CDR3 is TGCGCCAGCAGCTTGGAGCCGGGCCCGAATGAGCAGTTCTTC. Full variable domain (outside the CDR3, taken from reference TRBV5-1 and TRBJ2-1): KAGVTQTPRYLIKTRGQQVTLSCSPISGHRSVSWYQQTPGQGLQFLFEYFSETQRNKGNFPGRFSGRQFSNSRSEMNVSTLELGDSALYLCASSLEPGPNEQFFGPGTRLTVL.

The V and J genes are TRBV5-6 and TRBJ2-3; TRBD2 agrees at 13 bases. The CDR3 runs to 18 residues. The V and J ends lost 5 bases and 5 bases, in that order; junction bases with no gene match: 14. Germline assignment: CDR1 SGHDT and CDR2 YYEEEE. The CDR3 DNA reads TGTGCCAGCAGGGAAACTAGCGGGGGGGCCTATTTCCAAGATACGCAGTATTTT. This gives the protein CASRETSGGAYFQDTQYF.

The chain carries TRBV12-3 or TRBV12-4 and TRBJ1-2; 9 bases match TRBD1. V shed 6 bases, J shed 4 bases, and the junction held 12 bases outside the gene matches. CDR3 size: 16 residues. The CDR3 nucleotides are TGTGCCAGCAGCCCTAATACAGGGGGCGCTAGCTATGGCTACACCTTC. It yields the protein CASSPNTGGASYGYTF.

V gene TRBV27 combines with J gene TRBJ2-5, with a possible D match to TRBD1 (6 bases). The ends were cut back, 1 base at V and 4 bases at J, with 10 bases in the middle. The V gene's germline CDR1 is MNHEY and CDR2 SMNVEV (reference sequence). This CDR3 has 14 residues. CDR3 coding DNA: TGTGCCAGCAGTTTATTTCCCAGGGGAGAGACCCAGTACTTC. Amino acids: CASSLFPRGETQYF.

This clonotype occurred many times. The rearrangement joins TRBV20-1 to TRBJ1-6; 8 nucleotides agree with TRBD1. With V trimmed by 5 bases and J by 5 bases, 5 bases remained unmatched. The CDR3 extends over 14 amino acids. The germline V gene encodes CDR1 DFQATT and CDR2 SNEGSKA (reference sequence). The chain's CDR3 is CSAPYRGDNSPLHF. The CDR3 DNA reads TGCAGTGCTCCGTACAGGGGGGATAATTCACCCCTCCACTTT.

This clonotype was picked up many times. The genes are TRBV5-1 and TRBJ2-5; D remains ambiguous. This CDR3 contains 12 residues. Germline V CDR1 and CDR2: SGHRS, YFSETQ. Trimming removed 4 bases from V and 1 base from J, with 5 bases in between. CDR3 sequence (DNA): TGCGCCAGCAGCGGCTCCCAAGAGACCCAGTACTTC. This sequence encodes CASSGSQETQYF.

The chain couples TRBV5-1 to TRBJ1-6; possibly TRBD1 for D (5 bases). Germline lookup yields CDR1 SGHRS and CDR2 YFSETQ. CDR3 length: 17 amino acids. The V end lost 1 base, the J end lost 0 bases, and 11 bases lay between the germline ends. CDR3 loop: CASSLSGHSSYNSPLHF. The CDR3, as DNA: TGCGCCAGCAGCTTGTCAGGACACAGCTCCTATAATTCACCCCTCCACTTT. The whole variable domain, filled in from reference TRBV5-1 and TRBJ1-6, reads KAGVTQTPRYLIKTRGQQVTLSCSPISGHRSVSWYQQTPGQGLQFLFEYFSETQRNKGNFPGRFSGRQFSNSRSEMNVSTLELGDSALYLCASSLSGHSSYNSPLHFGNGTRLTVT.

This clonotype was seen at least ten times. The chain has TRBV4-3 and TRBJ2-7, with D unresolved. The V gene lost 1 base and the J gene lost 2 bases, with 24 bases spanning the gap. The CDR3 totals 19 residues. CDR1 is LGHNA, CDR2 YSLEER, per germline. CDR3 in amino acids: CASSQGLPSPAAQPYEQYF. The DNA of the CDR3 is TGCGCCAGCAGCCAAGGCCTCCCTAGTCCGGCGGCCCAACCCTACGAGCAGTACTTC.

This clonotype was recorded many times. The chain uses TRBV5-1 and TRBJ2-1; TRBD1 agrees at 9 bases. V lost 5 bases and J lost 6; bases outside the gene matches: 6. Germline values: CDR1 SGHRS, CDR2 YFSETQ. The CDR3 loop spans 14 amino acids. The CDR3 sequence is CASSQDRGSNEQFF. CDR3 sequence (DNA): TGCGCCAGCAGTCAGGACAGGGGATCCAATGAGCAGTTCTTC.

This clonotype was seen ten or more times. J is TRBJ1-3 and V is TRBV28, with D unclear. The CDR3 loop spans 13 amino acids. Germline loops: CDR1 MDHEN, CDR2 SYDVKM. The germline V and J ends were trimmed by 6 bases and 8 bases, with 14 bases remaining between them. CDR3 in amino acids: CASSRAGVYTIYF. CDR3 in DNA: TGTGCCAGCAGCCGTGCCGGGGTGTACACCATATATTTT. The full variable domain, with the rest looked up from reference TRBV28 and TRBJ1-3, is DVKVTQSSRYLVKRTGEKVFLECVQDMDHENMFWYRQDPGLGLRLIYFSYDVKMKEKGDIPEGYSVSREKKERFSLILESASTNQTSMYLCASSRAGVYTIYFGEGSWLTVV.

The chain uses TRBV7-2 and TRBJ2-3; D perhaps matches TRBD2 (6 bases). From germline, CDR1 is SGHTA and CDR2 FQGNSA. The V end lost 5 bases, the J end lost 3 bases, and 15 bases lay between the germline ends. This CDR3 contains 15 residues. CDR3 in amino acids: CASSPDHRETDTQYF. The CDR3 DNA is TGTGCCAGCAGCCCCGATCATCGGGAGACAGATACGCAGTATTTT.

In this sample, this clonotype turned up a few times. This chain connects TRBV7-6 to TRBJ2-7, with 9 positions matching TRBD2. V lost 1 base and J lost 2; bases outside the gene matches: 9. The V gene's germline CDR1 is SGHVS and CDR2 FNYEAQ. This CDR3 region has 17 residues. CDR3 nucleotide sequence: TGTGCCAGCAGCTTAGTACCAGCGGGACTAGCTGCCTACGAGCAGTACTTC. This encodes CASSLVPAGLAAYEQYF. The variable domain in full, with the rest retrieved from reference TRBV7-6 and TRBJ2-7, is GAGVSQSPRYKVTKRGQDVALRCDPISGHVSLYWYRQALGQGPEFLTYFNYEAQQDKSGLPNDRFSAERPEGSISTLTIQRTEQRDSAMYRCASSLVPAGLAAYEQYFGPGTRLTVT.